A selection of T cell receptor beta chains follows, all from one sample in a study of CD8+ T cells in alopecia areata. Repertoires were generated with immunoSEQ multiplex PCR, while TCRdb's copy carries only in-frame clones and drops some. The sample shows 100,000 to 140,000 clones, 84% of them seen only once. The source material was CD8+ T cells sorted from blood, sampled at week 24, from a patient treated with tofacitinib. These receptor sequences come from a human donor with alopecia areata. CDR3s include the opening cysteine and the closing phenylalanine or tryptophan. The D gene is left open where the match is weak. Expanded clones get a size class; other rows say once, few or many, or leave the size out.

CDR3 length,J gene,D gene,V gene,clone size,CDR3 protein,CDR3 DNA
13,TRBJ1-5,NA,TRBV7-2,NA,CASSLAPNQPQHF,TGTGCCAGCAGCTTAGCCCCCAATCAGCCCCAGCATTTT
14,TRBJ2-2,TRBD1,TRBV29-1,NA,CSVGTGKNTGELFF,TGCAGCGTGGGGACAGGGAAGAACACCGGGGAGCTGTTTTTT
17,TRBJ2-1,TRBD2,TRBV14,NA,CASSQDIAGGPYNEQFF,TGTGCCAGCAGCCAAGACATAGCGGGGGGCCCCTACAATGAGCAGTTCTTC
19,TRBJ1-5,TRBD1,TRBV4-3,few,CASSLPGRGRFGSNQPQHF,TGCGCCAGCAGCCTTCCTGGCAGGGGGCGATTTGGGAGCAATCAGCCCCAGCATTTT
13,TRBJ2-7,NA,TRBV23-1,NA,CASSPTESYEQYF,TGCGCCAGCAGCCCTACCGAGAGCTACGAGCAGTACTTC
15,TRBJ2-1,NA,TRBV27,NA,CASSIGQYSYNEQFF,TGTGCCAGCAGTATAGGACAGTACTCCTACAATGAGCAGTTCTTC
11,TRBJ2-7,NA,TRBV19,NA,CASSATGEQYF,TGTGCCAGTAGTGCGACAGGCGAGCAGTACTTC
15,TRBJ2-1,NA,TRBV4-1,NA,CASSQGYSPYNEQFF,TGCGCCAGCAGCCAAGGTTATAGCCCCTACAATGAGCAGTTCTTC
12,TRBJ1-1,NA,TRBV5-6,NA,CASSLRGNEAFF,TGTGCCAGCAGCTTGCGTGGTAATGAAGCTTTCTTT
13,TRBJ2-5,TRBD1,TRBV29-1,NA,CSVTDRGEETQYF,TGCAGCGTGACGGACAGGGGGGAAGAGACCCAGTACTTC
14,TRBJ2-1,NA,TRBV7-9,NA,CASSLERLHNEQFF,TGTGCCAGCAGCTTAGAGCGGCTTCACAATGAGCAGTTCTTC
12,TRBJ2-7,NA,TRBV30,NA,CAWSPGSYEQYF,TGTGCCTGGAGTCCCGGGAGCTACGAGCAGTACTTC
18,TRBJ2-3,NA,TRBV7-2,NA,CASSLAALGGFSTDTQYF,TGTGCCAGCAGCTTAGCCGCCCTCGGTGGGTTTAGCACAGATACGCAGTATTTT
13,TRBJ2-7,TRBD1,TRBV11-2,NA,CASRPTGGQGSHF,TGTGCCAGCAGACCCACGGGGGGACAGGGCTCCCACTTC
12,TRBJ2-7,NA,TRBV18,few,CASSPAEDEQYF,TGTGCCAGCTCACCTGCCGAGGACGAGCAGTACTTC
16,TRBJ2-1,TRBD2,TRBV9,NA,CASSGDGAGGRDEQFF,TGTGCCAGCAGCGGAGACGGAGCGGGGGGTCGGGATGAGCAGTTCTTC
12,TRBJ1-4,NA,TRBV30,NA,CAWSPRGDSLFF,TGTGCCTGGAGTCCACGGGGGGATTCATTGTTTTTT
15,TRBJ1-1,NA,TRBV4-1,NA,CASSQGGLGDTEAFF,TGCGCCAGCAGCCAAGGGGGGTTAGGTGACACTGAAGCTTTCTTT
11,TRBJ2-1,NA,TRBV30,NA,CAWSPGNEQFF,TGTGCCTGGAGCCCGGGCAATGAGCAGTTCTTC
15,TRBJ1-1,NA,TRBV4-3,NA,CASSLTEKKNTEAFF,TGCGCCAGCAGCCTAACAGAGAAGAAGAACACTGAAGCTTTCTTT
15,TRBJ2-3,NA,TRBV27,NA,CASSLPGTPTDTQYF,TGTGCCAGCAGTTTGCCGGGGACCCCGACAGATACGCAGTATTTT
14,TRBJ2-1,NA,TRBV5-6,NA,CASSEELEGEEQFF,TGTGCCAGCAGCGAGGAGCTAGAAGGGGAAGAGCAGTTCTTC
12,TRBJ2-5,NA,TRBV10-2,once,CASTLNQETQYF,TGCGCCAGCACTCTCAATCAAGAGACCCAGTACTTC
14,TRBJ2-2,NA,TRBV2,once,CASKWTQNTGELFF,TGTGCCAGCAAATGGACTCAGAACACCGGGGAGCTGTTTTTT
17,TRBJ1-1,TRBD1,TRBV5-4,NA,CASSIRQGGRRDTEAFF,TGTGCCAGCAGCATTCGACAGGGTGGTCGAAGGGACACTGAAGCTTTCTTT
13,TRBJ2-4,NA,TRBV2,once,CASKGDDKNIQYF,TGTGCCAGCAAGGGGGATGACAAAAACATTCAGTACTTC
13,TRBJ2-7,NA,TRBV5-4,NA,CASSLGGTYEQYF,TGTGCCAGCAGCTTGGGGGGGACCTACGAGCAGTACTTC
15,TRBJ2-7,NA,TRBV5-1,NA,CASSSEPGRAYEQYF,TGCGCCAGCAGCTCGGAGCCGGGTAGGGCCTACGAGCAGTACTTC
12,TRBJ2-5,NA,TRBV7-9,NA,CASSALRETQYF,TGTGCCAGCAGCGCCTTGAGAGAGACCCAGTACTTC
15,TRBJ1-2,TRBD1,TRBV7-9,medium-sized,CASSQDRTGQYGYTF,TGCGCCAGCAGCCAAGATAGGACAGGGCAATATGGCTACACCTTC
13,TRBJ1-5,NA,TRBV27,NA,CASSLQGNQPQHF,TGTGCCAGCAGTTTACAAGGCAATCAGCCCCAGCATTTT
16,TRBJ2-7,TRBD2,TRBV15,NA,CATSRDRSGASYEQYF,TGTGCCACCAGCAGAGATCGAAGCGGGGCCTCCTACGAGCAGTACTTC
13,TRBJ2-1,NA,TRBV30,NA,CAWSGDSDNEQFF,TGTGCCTGGAGTGGGGACTCCGACAATGAGCAGTTCTTC
17,TRBJ2-5,NA,TRBV18,NA,CASSPRDVPMLQETQYF,TGTGCCAGCTCACCACGTGACGTTCCGATGTTACAAGAGACCCAGTACTTC
16,TRBJ2-7,TRBD1,TRBV10-3,NA,CAISESGGTGVYEQYF,TGTGCCATCAGTGAGTCCGGCGGGACAGGGGTTTACGAGCAGTACTTC
13,TRBJ1-1,NA,TRBV7-9,NA,CASTPPGGFEAFF,TGTGCCAGCACCCCCCCGGGTGGCTTTGAAGCTTTCTTT
13,TRBJ2-7,NA,TRBV2,once,CASRPRTDYEQYF,TGTGCCAGCAGACCTCGGACGGACTACGAGCAGTACTTC
14,TRBJ1-5,NA,TRBV5-6,NA,CASSLWWGNQPQHF,TGTGCCAGCAGCTTATGGTGGGGCAATCAGCCCCAGCATTTT
12,TRBJ2-7,NA,TRBV29-1,NA,CSVEDLGNEQYF,TGCAGCGTTGAAGATTTAGGAAACGAGCAGTACTTC
13,TRBJ2-3,NA,TRBV7-2,NA,CASSIDSTDTQYF,TGTGCCAGCAGCATAGACAGCACAGATACGCAGTATTTT
17,TRBJ2-5,TRBD2,TRBV27,few,CASSFGSGTSDQETQYF,TGTGCCAGCAGTTTTGGATCCGGGACTAGCGACCAAGAGACCCAGTACTTC
15,TRBJ2-7,NA,TRBV21-1,once,CASSGSARVCDEQYF,TGTGCCAGCAGCGGGTCCGCCAGGGTCTGCGACGAGCAGTACTTC
9,TRBJ2-1,NA,TRBV1,once,CTSMRFQFF,TGCACCAGCATGCGGTTCCAGTTCTTC
12,TRBJ2-1,NA,TRBV14,once,CASSDQYNEQFF,TGTGCCAGCAGTGACCAGTACAATGAGCAGTTCTTC
9,TRBJ1-2,NA,TRBV29-1,NA,CSVGSPLTF,TGCAGCGTAGGTTCCCCGCTGACCTTC